The clone carrying this TCR beta chain has ten or more counts. The data belong to a study of Graves' ophthalmopathy and Graves' hyperthyroidism. Study-level background: Over 18 months of follow-up, stable hyperthyroidism required that no ophthalmopathy appear.

RNA transcripts yielded amplified TCR beta CDR3 regions. First-round RT-PCR employed HTBI primers, with a second-round multiplex PCR after it. TCRdb fed the multiplex PCR reads into MiXCR, producing one record per CDR3 protein. The repertoire holds over a million distinct CDR3 sequences, with 36% as singletons. The sequence came from an adult man with Graves' hyperthyroidism. What was sequenced was peripheral blood or thyroid tissue (not recorded which).

This chain's CDR3 is CASSLATGEQETQYF. CDR3 bases: TGCGCCAGCAGCTTGGCGACAGGGGAACAAGAGACCCAGTACTTC. The chain couples TRBV5-1 to TRBJ2-5; 8 nucleotides align to TRBD1. The CDR3 consists of 15 residues. Germline CDR1 SGHRS, CDR2 YFSETQ. V gave up 0 bases and J gave up 2 bases; unmatched junction bases: 3. Filled out from reference TRBV5-1 and TRBJ2-5, the complete variable domain reads KAGVTQTPRYLIKTRGQQVTLSCSPISGHRSVSWYQQTPGQGLQFLFEYFSETQRNKGNFPGRFSGRQFSNSRSEMNVSTLELGDSALYLCASSLATGEQETQYFGPGTRLLVL.